This T cell receptor (beta chain) appears in the sequencing data of a study of CXCR3-negative and CXCR3-positive naive CD8 T cells (dated by TCRdb to about 2019). For context, the study as a whole: Some 130 million TRB reads were obtained in total, roughly 1.5 +/- 0.3 million reads per library. TRBV-TRBJ cluster analysis included naive subsets from about 5 donors and memory cells from 3 donors. Diversity and physicochemical repertoire analyses covered 10 to 11 donors pooled from two independent experiments. Overall study results and their limits: TRB CDR3s from CXCR3-positive naive cells showed higher hydrophobicity (lower Kidera factor 4), lower energy, and higher strength and volume indices than CXCR3-negative naive cells. Because surface CD5, which is linked to self-reactivity in mice, was comparable between the naive subsets, TCR interaction strength was also inferred from TRB CDR3 physicochemical properties. Freshly isolated PBMCs were used for most assays because CXCR3 expression partially decreased after cryopreservation. Similar TRBV-TRBJ usage was shown by naive CXCR3-negative and CXCR3-positive cells from the same donor, whereas distinct patterns were shown by memory cells. Comparably high repertoire diversity was found in both naive subsets, whereas much lower repertoire diversity was found in memory CD8+ T cells.

Each CD8+ T cell subset was flow-sorted in triplicate, with approximately 300,000 cells per subset placed directly into RLT lysis buffer. Naive CD8+ T cells were defined stringently as CD45RO-CCR7+CD27+CD95- to exclude memory contaminants. Standard density gradient centrifugation was used to isolate peripheral blood mononuclear cells from buffy coats. A FACSAria III was used to flow-sort naive CD8+ T cells into CXCR3-negative and CXCR3-positive populations. An RNeasy Mini Kit was used to extract total RNA from the sorted cells. The instrument given in TCRdb is NextSeq 550. The Human TCR Profiling Kit (MiLaboratory) was used to make UMI-labeled 5' RACE TRB cDNA libraries. The full amount of extracted RNA was used for cDNA synthesis, and the full amount of resulting cDNA was used for PCR amplification. The libraries were made side by side, with each library going through the same number of PCR cycles. For the original study's pipeline: MIGEC and MiXCR extracted about 48,000 +/- 9,800 unique UMI-labeled TRB cDNA molecules per library, requiring at least two reads per UMI. On average, around 40,000 +/- 10,000 functional in-frame TRB CDR3 nucleotide clonotypes lacking stop codons were found per library. Diversity metrics, including normalized Shannon-Wiener and Chao1, were computed in VDJtools after downsampling to 5000 UMI-labeled TRB molecules per sample. VDJtools was used to calculate clonotype-size-weighted physicochemical properties of the central five CDR3 residues, namely interaction energy, strength, volume and Kidera factor 4. Once TCRdb had reprocessed the reads, it stored one entry per CDR3 protein sequence and supplied no DNA. The authors' filters were not applied to this entry. The sample has 90,000 to 150,000 distinct CDR3 sequences on record. The ten largest clonotypes hold less than 0.4% of the sample.

The CDR3 starts with the cysteine, ends with the phenylalanine, and has 17 residues. The DNA is not on file. About this clonotype: Its antigen is not yet known.

The clonotype was recovered from a human donor in good health. Some clones in this sample may be carry-over from other donors' samples. Sequenced input: naive CXCR3+ CD8+ T cells from blood. The cell subset or site label corresponds to: CD45RO-CCR7+CD27+CD95- naive CD8+ T cells expressing CXCR3 (TNR3+). The rearrangement combines TRBV21-1 with TRBJ1-4; with no DNA, the TCRdb D assignment of TRBD1 cannot be verified. TRBV21-1 is noted as a pseudogene. The CDR3 reads as follows: CASSPGQGKSFNEKLFF.